This T cell receptor beta chain originates from a study of cytomegalovirus exposure and HLA in healthy donors. Overall study context: A preliminary data release comprised 80 million or so unique TCRs obtained from HLA-typed donors.

Regarding the study as a whole: Presence/absence analyses assumed roughly uniform sequencing depth across donors.

Germline V gives CDR1 SNHLY, CDR2 FYNNEI. The V and J ends lost 8 bases and 3 bases respectively, with 11 bases between them. The CDR3 has 13 residues. The primer mix had 60 Vbeta and 13 Jbeta primers. TCRdb's table, derived via immunoSEQ multiplex PCR, lists solely in-frame clones and lacks some. Here the sample spans 150,000 to 200,000 clones, around 81% being singletons. Concerning this clone itself: Its antigen is undetermined.

The sample comprised PBMCs. The chain employs TRBV2 and TRBJ1-5; possible D gene TRBD1, 6 bases. The clonotype originates from a woman aged 18-29 years in good health and CMV-seropositive. This CDR3 reads CASHGQINQPQHF. CDR3 nucleotide sequence: TGTGCCAGCCACGGACAGATCAATCAGCCCCAGCATTTT.